Sequencing of this T cell receptor (beta chain) was carried out in a study of blood T cell repertoires in COVID-19. Study overall: From the United States, Italy and Spain came samples of acute and convalescent COVID-19. PBMCs, B-cell-depleted T cells, or T cells were the source of the cDNA or gDNA that made up the material.

Study processing details: Amplified reference gene primers provided the basis for estimating nucleated cell counts. Some clones are missing from TCRdb's copy, which holds only in-frame ones; the method was immunoSEQ multiplex PCR. The D gene and trimming were derived from the DNA, and the V and J assignments and clone size from that table. The data show approximately 68,000 clones, over 75% seen once. The V end lost 5 bases, the J end lost 0 bases, and 11 bases lay between the germline ends. The germline V gene encodes CDR1 SQVTM and CDR2 ANQGSEA. The CDR3 contains 14 residues. The sequencing input was peripheral blood. The sequence was obtained from a man in his 70s with active or convalescent COVID-19. V is TRBV29-1 and J is TRBJ2-1, with D maybe TRBD2 (6 bases). The CDR3 nucleotides read TGCAGCGTTCGCCCTAGCGACTCCTACAATGAGCAGTTCTTC. As protein: CSVRPSDSYNEQFF.